This T cell receptor (beta chain) emerged from a study of blood T cell repertoires in COVID-19. Study overall: From T cells, B-cell-depleted T cells, or PBMCs came the material, which was cDNA or gDNA.

This CDR3 contains 14 residues. The V gene's germline CDR1 is LNHDA and CDR2 SQIVND (reference sequence). J gave up 13 bases and V 7 bases, and 11 bases lay outside the gene matches. The data were produced by immunoSEQ multiplex PCR, yet TCRdb's version contains in-frame clones alone and is incomplete. Of some 93,000 clones in the sample, approximately 80% were seen once. The sample consisted of peripheral blood. The TCR was taken from a man in his sixties or seventies with acute or convalescent COVID-19. The V gene is TRBV19, the J gene TRBJ2-1; 12 bases align to TRBD2. CDR3 loop: CASIGASGGAGQFF. The CDR3 DNA reads TGTGCCAGTATTGGGGCTAGCGGGGGGGCCGGTCAGTTCTTC.